This T cell receptor (beta chain) was identified in a study of cytomegalovirus exposure and HLA in healthy donors. Study-wide findings and caveats: Presence/absence analysis assumed near-uniform sequencing depth across donors.

It was with 60 Vbeta and 13 Jbeta primers that the PCR ran. Clones were sequenced by immunoSEQ multiplex PCR, and TCRdb holds only the in-frame ones, with some missing. The table records fewer than 250,000 clones, roughly 80% of them present only once. Germline CDR1 reads MDHEN; CDR2 reads SYDVKM. The CDR3 spans 13 residues. J was trimmed by 2 bases and V by 7 bases; bases with no gene match: 2. For this clone: Its antigen remains unknown.

The source of this sequence is a man younger than 45 in good health and CMV-seronegative. Material for sequencing was PBMCs. The V gene is TRBV28, the J gene TRBJ2-7, with 10 bases identical to TRBD1. In DNA, the CDR3 is TGTGCCAGCACCGACAGGGGGCCCTACGAGCAGTACTTC. Translation: CASTDRGPYEQYF.